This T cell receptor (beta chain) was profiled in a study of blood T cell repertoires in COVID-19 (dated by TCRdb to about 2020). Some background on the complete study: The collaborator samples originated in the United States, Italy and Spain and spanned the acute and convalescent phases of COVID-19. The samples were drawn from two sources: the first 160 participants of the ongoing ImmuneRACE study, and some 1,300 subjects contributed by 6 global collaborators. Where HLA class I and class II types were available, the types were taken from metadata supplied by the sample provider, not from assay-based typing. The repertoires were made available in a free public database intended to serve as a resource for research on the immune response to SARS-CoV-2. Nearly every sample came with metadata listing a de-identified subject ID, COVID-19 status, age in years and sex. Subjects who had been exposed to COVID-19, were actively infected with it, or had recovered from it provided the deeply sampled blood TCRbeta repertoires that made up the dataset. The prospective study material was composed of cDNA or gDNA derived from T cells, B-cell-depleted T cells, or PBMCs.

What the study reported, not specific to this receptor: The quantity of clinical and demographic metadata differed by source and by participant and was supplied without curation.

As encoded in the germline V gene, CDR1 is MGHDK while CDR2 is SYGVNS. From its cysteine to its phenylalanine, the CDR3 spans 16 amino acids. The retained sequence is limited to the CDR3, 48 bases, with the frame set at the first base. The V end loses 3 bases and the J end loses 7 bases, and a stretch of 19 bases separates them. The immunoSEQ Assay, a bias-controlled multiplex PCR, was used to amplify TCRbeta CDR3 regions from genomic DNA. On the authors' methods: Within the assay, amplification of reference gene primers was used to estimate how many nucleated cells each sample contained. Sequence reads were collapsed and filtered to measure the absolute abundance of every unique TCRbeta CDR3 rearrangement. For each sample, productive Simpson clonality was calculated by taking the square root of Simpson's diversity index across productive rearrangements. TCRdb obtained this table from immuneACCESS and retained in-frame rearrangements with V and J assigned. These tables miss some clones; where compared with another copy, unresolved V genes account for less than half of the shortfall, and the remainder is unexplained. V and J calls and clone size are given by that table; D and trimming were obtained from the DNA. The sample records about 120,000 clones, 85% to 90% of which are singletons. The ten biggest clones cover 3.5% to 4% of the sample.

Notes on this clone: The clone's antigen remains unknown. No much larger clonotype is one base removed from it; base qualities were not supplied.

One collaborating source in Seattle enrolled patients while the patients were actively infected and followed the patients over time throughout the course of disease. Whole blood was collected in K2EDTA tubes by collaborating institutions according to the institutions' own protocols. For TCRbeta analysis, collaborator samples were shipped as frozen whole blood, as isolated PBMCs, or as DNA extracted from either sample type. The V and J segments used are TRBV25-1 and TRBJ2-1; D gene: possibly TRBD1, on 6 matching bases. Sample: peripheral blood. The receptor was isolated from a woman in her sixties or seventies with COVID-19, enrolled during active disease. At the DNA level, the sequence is TGTGCCAGCAGTGATTCCCCGGGACACCCTTGGAATGAGCAGTTCTTC. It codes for CASSDSPGHPWNEQFF.